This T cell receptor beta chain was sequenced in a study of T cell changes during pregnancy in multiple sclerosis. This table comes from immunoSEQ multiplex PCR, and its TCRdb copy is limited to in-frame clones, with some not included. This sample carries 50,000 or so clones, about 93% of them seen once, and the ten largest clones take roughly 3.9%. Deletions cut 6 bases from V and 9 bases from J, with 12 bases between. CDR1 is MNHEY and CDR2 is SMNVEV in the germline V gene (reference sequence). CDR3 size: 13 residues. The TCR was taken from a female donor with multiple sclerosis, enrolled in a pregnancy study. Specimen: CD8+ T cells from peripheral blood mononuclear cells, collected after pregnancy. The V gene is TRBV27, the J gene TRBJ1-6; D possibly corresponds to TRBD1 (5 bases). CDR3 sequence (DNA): TGTGCCAGCAGAGGGGATTCGGGTTCACCCCTCCACTTT. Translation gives CASRGDSGSPLHF.